The rows below give T cell receptor beta chains drawn from one sample of a study of quantifying T cell responses using KT2 cells. MiXCR was run by TCRdb on the UMI-ligation and nested PCR reads, yielding one entry per CDR3 protein. The repertoire includes tens of thousands of distinct CDR3 sequences, roughly an eighth of them detected once, and roughly 9.9% sits in the top ten. Sequencing used PBMCs spiked with cells of the T cell clone KT2. These receptors were collected from a human donor. The CDR3 runs from the conserved cysteine through the conserved F or W. A D gene is named only where the DNA matches it firmly.

D gene,J gene,V gene,CDR3 protein
-,TRBJ1-5,TRBV6-2/TRBV6-3,CASRGSGGRNQPQHF
TRBD1,TRBJ2-2,TRBV7-6,CASSLAWGQANTGELFF
TRBD1,TRBJ2-2,TRBV19,CASSSDRETTGELFF
-,TRBJ2-4,TRBV6-5,CASSRTIAKGSKNIQYF
-,TRBJ2-5,TRBV12-3/TRBV12-4,CASSPSILSLGTQYF
-,TRBJ2-2,TRBV20-1,CSAPHVTGELFF
TRBD2,TRBJ2-1,TRBV27,CACRPGLAGVGEQFF
TRBD1,TRBJ1-5,TRBV6-1,CASSRTGTRADQPQHF
TRBD2,TRBJ2-1,TRBV4-3,CASSQEAGGSYNEQFF
TRBD2,TRBJ2-3,TRBV6-4,CASSEEAGGPTDTQYF
-,TRBJ2-1,TRBV3-1,CASSQGGRGPYNEQFF
-,TRBJ1-3,TRBV20-1,CSARDTSVERTIYF
TRBD1,TRBJ1-5,TRBV20-1,CSARRRGSNQPQHF